This is a list of T cell receptor beta chains from one sample in a study of beta chain features in type 1 diabetes. Libraries were prepared by immunoSEQ multiplex PCR; TCRdb keeps only in-frame clonotypes and omits some of them. The sample consists of 300,000 to 400,000 clones, approximately 10% of them appearing once. The sequenced sample was naive CD4+ T cells from blood. These receptors came from a woman in her thirties in good health. CDR3s include the opening cysteine and the closing phenylalanine or tryptophan. D genes are given only for firm matches. The size of a clone is reported for some rows only, either as once, few or many, or as a class for expanded clones.

CDR3	DNA	J	D	size	V
CASSSRDRSYGYTF	TGTGCCAGCAGCTCTCGGGACAGGTCCTATGGCTACACCTTC	TRBJ1-2	TRBD1	few	TRBV13
CASSRLAGEQYF	TGTGCCAGCTCACGACTAGCGGGGGAGCAGTACTTC	TRBJ2-7	TRBD2	few	TRBV18
CASSLGGSYETQYF	TGTGCCAGCAGTTTAGGGGGCTCGTACGAGACCCAGTACTTC	TRBJ2-5	.	few	TRBV28
CASSLVTGMNTEAFF	TGTGCCAGCAGCTTAGTGACAGGGATGAACACTGAAGCTTTCTTT	TRBJ1-1	TRBD1	.	TRBV7-6
CASSADSQETQYF	TGTGCCAGCTCAGCGGACAGCCAAGAGACCCAGTACTTC	TRBJ2-5	.	.	TRBV18
CAISGSGGPVDTQYF	TGTGCCATCAGTGGGTCGGGAGGGCCCGTAGATACGCAGTATTTT	TRBJ2-3	TRBD2	.	TRBV10-3
CSAPSGFSGRSAYNEQFF	TGCAGCGCTCCCTCCGGGTTTAGCGGGAGAAGCGCCTACAATGAGCAGTTCTTC	TRBJ2-1	TRBD2	.	TRBV29-1
CASSLAWTSGINSYNEQFF	TGTGCCAGCAGCTTAGCGTGGACTAGCGGTATAAACTCCTACAATGAGCAGTTCTTC	TRBJ2-1	TRBD2	few	TRBV7-9
CSVEDTERGHWTQYF	TGCAGCGTTGAAGATACGGAGCGGGGGCATTGGACCCAGTACTTC	TRBJ2-5	TRBD2	.	TRBV29-1
CATTEGPKNIQYF	TGTGCCACCACGGAGGGCCCCAAAAACATTCAGTACTTC	TRBJ2-4	.	few	TRBV5-4
CASSLVQGAEQFF	TGTGCCAGCAGCTTAGTCCAGGGCGCTGAGCAGTTCTTC	TRBJ2-1	.	few	TRBV7-9
CASSVGVGTSGSTDTQYF	TGTGCCAGCAGCGTAGGAGTAGGGACTAGCGGGTCAACAGATACGCAGTATTTT	TRBJ2-3	TRBD2	few	TRBV9
CASCLAGGPNSVQFF	TGTGCCAGCTGTCTAGCGGGAGGGCCAAACTCTGTGCAGTTCTTC	TRBJ2-1	TRBD2	few	TRBV2
CASSLTTGANSYEQYF	TGTGCCAGCAGCTTAACTACAGGGGCGAACTCCTACGAGCAGTACTTC	TRBJ2-7	TRBD1	.	TRBV7-9